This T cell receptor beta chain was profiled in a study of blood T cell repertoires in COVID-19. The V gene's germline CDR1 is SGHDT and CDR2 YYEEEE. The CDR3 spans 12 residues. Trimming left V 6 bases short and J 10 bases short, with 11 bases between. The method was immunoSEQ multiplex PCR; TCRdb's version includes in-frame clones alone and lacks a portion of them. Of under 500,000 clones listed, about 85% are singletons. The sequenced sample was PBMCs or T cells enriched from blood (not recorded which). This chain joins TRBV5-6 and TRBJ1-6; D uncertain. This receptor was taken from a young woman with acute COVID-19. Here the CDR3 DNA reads TGTGCCAGCAAAACACCGGAGTCACCCCTCCACTTT. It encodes CASKTPESPLHF.